This T cell receptor beta chain was identified in a study of cytomegalovirus exposure and HLA in healthy donors. The overall study: Within the Caucasian-associated ancestry cluster were roughly 81% of the approximately 370 genotyped donors.

Study-level results: The majority of CMV-associated TCR beta chains were reported as apparently HLA-restricted in a later analysis. A prior analysis recorded that most TCR beta V segments were productive about 90% or about 30% of the time.

Primers included in the PCR were 60 Vbeta and 13 Jbeta primers. Clones were read by immunoSEQ multiplex PCR, and TCRdb kept only the in-frame ones, dropping some. The sample comprises 250,000 to 350,000 clones, around 86% of which are singletons, and 3.5% to 4% rests with the top ten. The CDR3 covers 15 residues. With V trimmed by 2 bases and J by 3 bases, 3 bases remained unmatched. Germline CDR1 and CDR2: SEHNR and FQNEAQ (reference sequence). Points on this clone: Its antigen remains unknown.

This clonotype was sampled from a man aged 35 to 55 in good health and CMV-seropositive. The chain recombines TRBV7-9 with TRBJ2-7, with TRBD2 identical over 11 bases. The sample consisted of PBMCs. CDR3 protein: CASSLLAGGFYEQYF. As DNA, the CDR3 is TGTGCCAGCAGCTTACTAGCGGGAGGCTTCTACGAGCAGTACTTC.